Below, 5 T cell receptor beta chains from the same sample are listed, as sequenced in a study of blood T cells in healthy people across ages. The use of a sample-barcoded 5' primer and a J-beta primer mix characterized a second PCR of about 6 to 12 cycles. A single record per CDR3 protein comes from TCRdb applying MiXCR to the 5' RACE reads. The sample lists around 700,000 distinct CDR3 sequences; approximately 25% were seen once. A further study also used this sample, focusing on T cells of mothers and their children.

Sequenced material: blood. The origin of the receptors is a boy aged 10-17 years in good health.

The chain is built from TRBV4-1 and TRBJ2-5; possibly TRBD2 for D (6 bases). Near its end, the DNA agrees better with TRBJ2-7, so the J call may be wrong. Germline V lookup: CDR1 MGHRA, CDR2 YSYEKL. CDR3 length: 16 residues. The CDR3 loop is CASSQVTGGSSYEQYF. The CDR3 nucleotides read TGCGCCAGCAGCCAAGTCACCGGGGGAAGCTCCTACGAGCAGTACTTC.

This chain links TRBV3-1 with TRBJ2-3; 8 nucleotides agree with TRBD2. Germline CDR1 LGHDT, CDR2 YNNKEL (reference sequence). The ends lost 3 bases at V and 2 bases at J; junction bases unmatched: 4. This CDR3 is 15 amino acids long. CDR3 nucleotides: TGTGCCAGCAGCCAGAGGGGACTAGTCACAGATACGCAGTATTTT. Protein: CASSQRGLVTDTQYF.

The table lists this clonotype with a few counts. The chain employs TRBV20-1 and TRBJ2-1; the D gene is possibly TRBD1 (6 bases). Germline V gene lookup returns CDR1 DFQATT and CDR2 SNEGSKA (reference sequence). The V end was cut by 5 bases, the J end by 8 bases, with 10 bases between. The CDR3 totals 11 residues. In DNA, the CDR3 is TGCAGTGCTCACAGGGTTGATGAGCAGTTCTTC. Protein: CSAHRVDEQFF.

This clonotype appeared once. This chain connects TRBV6-1 to TRBJ1-4; 10 bases line up with TRBD1. Germline values: CDR1 MNHNS, CDR2 SASEGT. The junction had 10 bases not matched to a gene; V was cut back by 6 bases and J by 9 bases. The CDR3 has 15 residues. CDR3 DNA sequence: TGTGCCAGCAGCACCGTTGGGACAGGGGATAAAAAACTGTTTTTT. As protein: CASSTVGTGDKKLFF.

This clonotype was seen only a few times. The chain employs TRBV4-1 and TRBJ2-3, with 8 bases matching TRBD2. V lost 3 bases, J lost 5 bases, and 10 bases stayed unmatched. This CDR3 is 16 amino acids long. Germline V CDR1 and CDR2: MGHRA, YSYEKL. The CDR3 loop reads CASSQAHGGDGDTQYF. For the CDR3, the DNA is TGCGCCAGCAGCCAGGCCCACGGGGGGGACGGAGATACGCAGTATTTT.